This TCR beta chain was found in a study of blood T cell repertoires in COVID-19. The wider study: The United States, Italy and Spain were the sources of the acute and convalescent COVID-19 samples. The cDNA or gDNA used as material had been derived from T cells, B-cell-depleted T cells, or PBMCs.

Germline assignment: CDR1 MNHEY and CDR2 SVGAGI. Trimming removed 2 bases from V and 3 bases from J, with 17 bases in between. The CDR3 runs to 16 residues. Followed longitudinally, the Seattle patients had been enrolled during active infection. As processed by the authors: How many nucleated cells were present was estimated from reference gene primer amplification. Clones were read by immunoSEQ multiplex PCR, and TCRdb kept only the in-frame ones, dropping some. That table is the source of V, J and clone size, and D and trimming were worked out from the DNA. The sample consists of tens of thousands of clones, about 90% of them appearing once.

The chain couples TRBV6-5 to TRBJ2-7, with a tentative D call TRBD1 (6 bases). The TCR comes from a man aged 35 to 55 with COVID-19, enrolled during active disease. Sequencing was carried out using peripheral blood. The CDR3 is CASSYRRTAIFYEQYF. The CDR3 DNA reads as TGTGCCAGCAGTTACCGCCGGACAGCCATCTTCTACGAGCAGTACTTC.